One and the same sample provided the 8 T cell receptor beta chains below, sequenced in a study of cytomegalovirus exposure and HLA in healthy donors. The data were produced by immunoSEQ multiplex PCR, yet TCRdb's version contains in-frame clones alone and is incomplete. Of more than 250,000 clones in the sample, around 90% were seen once. The material sequenced was PBMCs. The receptors were sampled from a woman under 40 in good health and CMV-seropositive.

The CDR3 region is CASSNPNTEAFF. The CDR3 DNA reads as TGTGCCAGCAGCAACCCGAACACTGAAGCTTTCTTT. The chain uses TRBV7-3 and TRBJ1-1; D call uncertain. The length of the CDR3 is 12 residues. V was cut by 5 bases and J by 1 base, with 5 bases left in between. Germline loops: CDR1 SGHTA, CDR2 FQGTGA.

A word on this clone: Other nucleotide sequences from this sample produce the same CDR3. This chain uses TRBV9 with TRBJ1-6, with TRBD1 matching 8 bases. V shed 2 bases and J 7 bases; nucleotides not matched to a gene: 5. The V gene's germline CDR1 is SGDLS and CDR2 YYNGEE. The CDR3 runs to 15 residues. The CDR3 reads CASSVEGQVNSPLHF. The CDR3, as DNA: TGTGCCAGCAGCGTCGAGGGACAGGTAAATTCACCCCTCCACTTT.

This clone has just one count. The chain joins TRBV9 to TRBJ1-2, with a possible D match to TRBD1 (5 bases). The CDR3 loop spans 14 amino acids. The germline V and J ends were trimmed by 0 bases and 4 bases, with 10 bases remaining between them. In germline, CDR1 is SGDLS, CDR2 YYNGEE. CDR3 in DNA: TGTGCCAGCAGCGTAGCGACAGATACCTATGGCTACACCTTC. Translating gives CASSVATDTYGYTF.

In this sample, this clone turned up once. The chain employs TRBV5-1 and TRBJ2-3; D gene unclear. V gave up 0 bases and J gave up 0 bases, with 5 bases separating them. Germline CDR1 reads SGHRS; CDR2 reads YFSETQ. The CDR3 extends over 14 amino acids. The CDR3 reads CASSLADSTDTQYF. In DNA form, the CDR3 reads TGCGCCAGCAGCTTGGCCGACAGCACAGATACGCAGTATTTT.

The table lists this clone with a few counts. The chain carries TRBV7-6 and TRBJ2-7, with 9 bases that match TRBD1. Trimming cost V 5 bases and J 2 bases; bases outside gene matches: 4. The CDR3 sequence is 14 residues long. Per the germline V gene, CDR1 is SGHVS and CDR2 is FNYEAQ. CDR3 in amino acids: CASSPGTGTYEQYF. In DNA, the CDR3 is TGTGCCAGCAGCCCAGGGACAGGGACCTACGAGCAGTACTTC.

The chain joins TRBV30 to TRBJ2-1, with 9 bases matching TRBD1. The ends lost 1 base at V and 4 bases at J; junction bases unmatched: 2. CDR3 length: 14 amino acids. Germline CDR1 reads GTSNPN; CDR2 reads SVGIG (reference sequence). The CDR3 DNA follows: TGTGCCTGGAGTGCCGGGACAGGGTACAATGAGCAGTTCTTC. Amino acids: CAWSAGTGYNEQFF.

The rearrangement uses TRBV5-1 and TRBJ2-7, with D tentatively TRBD1 (6 bases). This CDR3 comprises 16 residues. With 0 bases removed from V and 5 bases from J, the gap between germline ends came to 18 bases. Germline V gene data show CDR1 as SGHRS and CDR2 as YFSETQ. CDR3 residues: CASSLVGARGSDEQYF. CDR3 bases: TGCGCCAGCAGCTTGGTTGGTGCCAGGGGTTCCGACGAGCAGTACTTC.

The gene calls are TRBV28 and TRBJ2-7, with 8 bases that match TRBD2. The CDR3 runs to 18 residues. With 4 bases clipped from V and 2 bases from J, the junction kept 16 bases outside the gene matches. Germline V gene lookup returns CDR1 MDHEN and CDR2 SYDVKM. CDR3 bases: TGTGCCAGCAGTTCCCAGGTACAGGGACTAGTTGGGACCTACGAGCAGTACTTC. Its protein product is CASSSQVQGLVGTYEQYF.